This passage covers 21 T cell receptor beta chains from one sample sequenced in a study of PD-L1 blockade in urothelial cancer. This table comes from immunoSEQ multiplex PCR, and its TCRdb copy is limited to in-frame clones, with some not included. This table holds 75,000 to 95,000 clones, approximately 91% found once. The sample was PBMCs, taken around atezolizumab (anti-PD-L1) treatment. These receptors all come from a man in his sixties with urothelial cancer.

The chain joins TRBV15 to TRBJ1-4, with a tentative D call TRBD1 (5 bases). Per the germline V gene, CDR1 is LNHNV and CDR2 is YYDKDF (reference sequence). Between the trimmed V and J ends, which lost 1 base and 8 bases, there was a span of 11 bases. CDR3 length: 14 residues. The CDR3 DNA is TGTGCCACCAGCAGAGGCAGGGTCCAAGAAAAACTGTTTTTT. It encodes CATSRGRVQEKLFF.

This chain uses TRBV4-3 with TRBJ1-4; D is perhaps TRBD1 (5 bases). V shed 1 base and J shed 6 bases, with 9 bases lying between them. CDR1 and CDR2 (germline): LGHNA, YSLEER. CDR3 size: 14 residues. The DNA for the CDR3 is TGCGCCAGCAGCCAAGGGACAAGTGATGAAAAACTGTTTTTT. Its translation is CASSQGTSDEKLFF.

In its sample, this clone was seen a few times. CDR3 sequence (DNA): TGTGCCAGCAGCTTGGCAGGGGTCGACTATGGCTACACCTTC. This translates into CASSLAGVDYGYTF. V and J are TRBV5-4 and TRBJ1-2, with D perhaps TRBD1 (6 bases). V lost 0 bases and J 3 bases, leaving 9 bases between the germline ends. Germline assignment: CDR1 SGHNT and CDR2 YYREEE (reference sequence). The CDR3 spans 14 residues. Filled out from reference TRBV5-4 and TRBJ1-2, the complete variable domain reads ETGVTQSPTHLIKTRGQQVTLRCSSQSGHNTVSWYQQALGQGPQFIFQYYREEENGRGNFPPRFSGLQFPNYSSELNVNALELDDSALYLCASSLAGVDYGYTFGSGTRLTVV.

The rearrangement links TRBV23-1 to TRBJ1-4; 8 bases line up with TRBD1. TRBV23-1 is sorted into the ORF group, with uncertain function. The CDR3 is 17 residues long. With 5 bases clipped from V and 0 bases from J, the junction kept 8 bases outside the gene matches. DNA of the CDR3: TGCGCCAGCAGTAAGGACAGGGATTTTGCAACTAATGAAAAACTGTTTTTT. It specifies CASSKDRDFATNEKLFF.

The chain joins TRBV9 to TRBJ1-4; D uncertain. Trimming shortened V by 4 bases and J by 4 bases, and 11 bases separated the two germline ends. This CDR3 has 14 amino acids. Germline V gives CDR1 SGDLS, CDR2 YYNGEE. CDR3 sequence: CASSRYSDNEKLFF. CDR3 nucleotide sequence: TGTGCCAGCAGCCGATATTCAGATAATGAAAAACTGTTTTTT.

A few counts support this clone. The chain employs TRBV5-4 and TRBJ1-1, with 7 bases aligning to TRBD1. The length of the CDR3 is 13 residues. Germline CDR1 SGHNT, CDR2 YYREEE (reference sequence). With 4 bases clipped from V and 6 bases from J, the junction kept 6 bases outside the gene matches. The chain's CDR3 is CASSLTGTAEAFF. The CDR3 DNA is TGTGCCAGCAGCCTGACAGGGACTGCTGAAGCTTTCTTT.

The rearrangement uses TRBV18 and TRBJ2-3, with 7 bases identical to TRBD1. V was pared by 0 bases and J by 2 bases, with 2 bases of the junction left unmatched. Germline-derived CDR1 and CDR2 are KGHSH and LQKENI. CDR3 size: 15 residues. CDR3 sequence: CASSPPGQATDTQYF. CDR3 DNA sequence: TGTGCCAGCTCACCACCCGGACAGGCCACAGATACGCAGTATTTT.

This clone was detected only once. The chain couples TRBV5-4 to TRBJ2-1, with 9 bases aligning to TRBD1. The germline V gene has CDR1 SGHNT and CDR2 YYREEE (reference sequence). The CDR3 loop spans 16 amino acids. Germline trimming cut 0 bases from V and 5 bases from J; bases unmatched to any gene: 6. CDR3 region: CASSLGATGGNNEQFF. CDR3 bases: TGTGCCAGCAGCTTGGGGGCGACAGGGGGAAACAATGAGCAGTTCTTC. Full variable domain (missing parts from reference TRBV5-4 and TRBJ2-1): ETGVTQSPTHLIKTRGQQVTLRCSSQSGHNTVSWYQQALGQGPQFIFQYYREEENGRGNFPPRFSGLQFPNYSSELNVNALELDDSALYLCASSLGATGGNNEQFFGPGTRLTVL.

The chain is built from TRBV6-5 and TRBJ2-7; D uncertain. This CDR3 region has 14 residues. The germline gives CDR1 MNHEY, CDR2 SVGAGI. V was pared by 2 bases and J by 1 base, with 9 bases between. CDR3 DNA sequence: TGTGCCAGCAGTTACCTTACGGAGTCCTACGAGCAGTACTTC. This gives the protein CASSYLTESYEQYF.

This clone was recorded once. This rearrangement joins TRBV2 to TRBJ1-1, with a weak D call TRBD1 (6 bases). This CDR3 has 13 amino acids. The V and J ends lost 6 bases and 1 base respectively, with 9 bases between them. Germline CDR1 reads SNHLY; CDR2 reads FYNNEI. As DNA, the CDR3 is TGTGCCAGCAGCCGGACAGAGAACACTGAAGCTTTCTTT. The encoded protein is CASSRTENTEAFF.

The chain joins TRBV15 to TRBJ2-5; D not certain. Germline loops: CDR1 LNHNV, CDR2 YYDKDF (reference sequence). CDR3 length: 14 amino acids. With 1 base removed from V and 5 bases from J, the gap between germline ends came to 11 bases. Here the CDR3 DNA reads TGTGCCACCAGCAGAGGAACGGTGAGGGAGACCCAGTACTTC. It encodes CATSRGTVRETQYF.

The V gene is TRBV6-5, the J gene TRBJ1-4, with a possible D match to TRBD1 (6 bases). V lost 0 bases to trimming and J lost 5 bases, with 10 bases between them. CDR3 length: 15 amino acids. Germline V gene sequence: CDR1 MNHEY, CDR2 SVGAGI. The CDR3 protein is CASSYSTGTNEKLFF. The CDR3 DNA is TGTGCCAGCAGTTACTCGACAGGCACCAATGAAAAACTGTTTTTT.

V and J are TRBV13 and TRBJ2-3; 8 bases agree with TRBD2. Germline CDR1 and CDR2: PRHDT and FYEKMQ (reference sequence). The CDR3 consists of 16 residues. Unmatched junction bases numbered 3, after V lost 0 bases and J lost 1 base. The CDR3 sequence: CASSLGLAVGTDTQYF. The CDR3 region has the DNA TGTGCCAGCAGCTTAGGACTAGCGGTGGGCACAGATACGCAGTATTTT.

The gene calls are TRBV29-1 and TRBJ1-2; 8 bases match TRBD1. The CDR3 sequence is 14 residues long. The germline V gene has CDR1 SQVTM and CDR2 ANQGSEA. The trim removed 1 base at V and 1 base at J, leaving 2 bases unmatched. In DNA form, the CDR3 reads TGCAGCGTTGAAGGACAGGGGAGTAACTATGGCTACACCTTC. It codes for CSVEGQGSNYGYTF. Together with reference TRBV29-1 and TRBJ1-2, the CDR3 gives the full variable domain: SAVISQKPSRDICQRGTSLTIQCQVDSQVTMMFWYRQQPGQSLTLIATANQGSEATYESGFVIDKFPISRPNLTFSTLTVSNMSPEDSSIYLCSVEGQGSNYGYTFGSGTRLTVV.

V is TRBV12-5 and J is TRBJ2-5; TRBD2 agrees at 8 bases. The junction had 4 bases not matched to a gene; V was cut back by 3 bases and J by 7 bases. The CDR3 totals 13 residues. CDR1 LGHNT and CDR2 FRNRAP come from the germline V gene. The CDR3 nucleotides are TGTGCTAGTGGTTTATCGGGGGGGCGGACCCAGTACTTC. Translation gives CASGLSGGRTQYF. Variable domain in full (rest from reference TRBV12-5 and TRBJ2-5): DARVTQTPRHKVTEMGQEVTMRCQPILGHNTVFWYRQTMMQGLELLAYFRNRAPLDDSGMPKDRFSAEMPDATLATLKIQPSEPRDSAVYFCASGLSGGRTQYFGPGTRLLVL.

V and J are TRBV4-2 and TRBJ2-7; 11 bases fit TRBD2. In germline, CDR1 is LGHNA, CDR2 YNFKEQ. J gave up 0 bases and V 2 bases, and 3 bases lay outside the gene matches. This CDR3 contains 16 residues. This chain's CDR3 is CASSQQLAGVSYEQYF. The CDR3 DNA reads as TGTGCCAGCAGCCAACAACTAGCGGGAGTCTCCTACGAGCAGTACTTC.

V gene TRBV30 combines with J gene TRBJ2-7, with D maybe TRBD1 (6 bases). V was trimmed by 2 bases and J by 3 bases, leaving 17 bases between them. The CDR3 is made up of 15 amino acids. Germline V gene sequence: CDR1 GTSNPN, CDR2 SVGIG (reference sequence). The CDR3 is CAWSSRQGINYEQYF. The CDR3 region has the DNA TGTGCCTGGAGTAGTCGGCAGGGGATTAACTACGAGCAGTACTTC.

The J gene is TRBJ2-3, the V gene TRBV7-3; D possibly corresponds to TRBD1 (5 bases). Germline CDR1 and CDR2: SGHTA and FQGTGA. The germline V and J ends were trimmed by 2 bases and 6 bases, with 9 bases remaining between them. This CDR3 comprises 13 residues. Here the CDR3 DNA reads TGTGCCAGCAGCTTAGAAAGGGGCGATACGCAGTATTTT. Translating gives CASSLERGDTQYF.

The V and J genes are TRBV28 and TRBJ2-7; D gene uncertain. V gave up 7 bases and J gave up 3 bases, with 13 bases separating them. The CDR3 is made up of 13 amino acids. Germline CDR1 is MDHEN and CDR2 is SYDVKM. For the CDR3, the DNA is TGTGCCAGCAACGTAAGAGGTGGCTACGAGCAGTACTTC. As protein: CASNVRGGYEQYF.

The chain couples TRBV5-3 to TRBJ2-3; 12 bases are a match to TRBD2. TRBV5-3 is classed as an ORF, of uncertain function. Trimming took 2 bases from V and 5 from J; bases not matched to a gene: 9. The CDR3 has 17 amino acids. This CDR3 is CARSFKASGRAIDTQYF. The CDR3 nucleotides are TGTGCCAGAAGCTTTAAGGCTAGCGGGAGGGCCATAGATACGCAGTATTTT.

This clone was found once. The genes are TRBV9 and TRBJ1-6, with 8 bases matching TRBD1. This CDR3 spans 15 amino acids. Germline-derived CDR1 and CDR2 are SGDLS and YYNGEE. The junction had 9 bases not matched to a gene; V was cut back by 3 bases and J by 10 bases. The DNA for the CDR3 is TGTGCCAGCAGCGCTAACAGGGGGAATCGGTCACCCCTCCACTTT. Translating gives CASSANRGNRSPLHF.